This T cell receptor beta chain emerged from a study of T cell repertoires in cytomegalovirus infection. With regard to this clonotype: The antigen remains undetermined.

Using its own MiXCR run on the reads, TCRdb lists one record per CDR3 protein. Of approximately 730,000 distinct CDR3 sequences listed, almost 30% are singletons. Trimming shortened V by 4 bases and J by 1 base, and 19 bases separated the two germline ends. Germline values: CDR1 MGHDK, CDR2 SYGVNS. The CDR3 runs to 17 residues. The receptor comes from a human donor in good health (CMV status not recorded). Some clones in this sample may be carry-over from other donors' samples. V usage is TRBV25-1 and J usage is TRBJ1-1; D possibly corresponds to TRBD1 (5 bases). The source was cultured CD8+ T cells from PBMCs, collected from culture after CMV antigen stimulation. The CDR3 sequence: CASSGNPGRTTNTEAFF. The CDR3, as DNA: TGTGCCAGCAGTGGAAACCCGGGACGGACGACGAACACTGAAGCTTTCTTT.